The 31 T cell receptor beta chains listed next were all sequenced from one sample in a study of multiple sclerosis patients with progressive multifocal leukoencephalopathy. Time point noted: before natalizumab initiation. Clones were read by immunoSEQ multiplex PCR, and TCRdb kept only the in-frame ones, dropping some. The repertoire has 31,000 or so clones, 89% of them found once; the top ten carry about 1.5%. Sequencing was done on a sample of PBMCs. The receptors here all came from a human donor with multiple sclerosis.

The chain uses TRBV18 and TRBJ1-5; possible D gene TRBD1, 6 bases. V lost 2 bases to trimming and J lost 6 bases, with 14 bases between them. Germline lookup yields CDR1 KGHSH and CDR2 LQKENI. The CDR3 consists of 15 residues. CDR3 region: CASSPNTGSSQPQHF. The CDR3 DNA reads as TGTGCCAGCTCACCAAACACAGGGTCAAGTCAGCCCCAGCATTTT. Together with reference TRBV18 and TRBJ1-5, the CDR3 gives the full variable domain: NAGVMQNPRHLVRRRGQEARLRCSPMKGHSHVYWYRQLPEEGLKFMVYLQKENIIDESGMPKERFSAEFPKEGPSILRIQQVVRGDSAAYFCASSPNTGSSQPQHFGDGTRLSIL.

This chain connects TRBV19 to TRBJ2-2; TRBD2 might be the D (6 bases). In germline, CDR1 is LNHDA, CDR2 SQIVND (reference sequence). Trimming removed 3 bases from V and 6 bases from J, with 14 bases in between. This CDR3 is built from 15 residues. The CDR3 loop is CASSMGLRKPGELFF. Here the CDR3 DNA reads TGTGCCAGTAGTATGGGACTTAGGAAGCCCGGGGAGCTGTTTTTT.

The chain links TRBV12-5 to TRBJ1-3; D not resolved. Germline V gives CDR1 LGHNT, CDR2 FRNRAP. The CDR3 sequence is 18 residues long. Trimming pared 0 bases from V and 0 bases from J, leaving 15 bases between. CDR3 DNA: TGTGCTAGTGGTTTGGTAGCAACGCACAAGAGCTCTGGAAACACCATATATTTT. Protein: CASGLVATHKSSGNTIYF.

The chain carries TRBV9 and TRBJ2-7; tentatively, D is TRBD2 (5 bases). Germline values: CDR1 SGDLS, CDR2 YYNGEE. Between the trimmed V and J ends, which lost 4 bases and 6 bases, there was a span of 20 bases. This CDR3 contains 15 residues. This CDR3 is CASSPDAGKSGEQYF. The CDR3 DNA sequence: TGTGCCAGCAGCCCCGACGCCGGGAAGAGCGGCGAGCAGTACTTC. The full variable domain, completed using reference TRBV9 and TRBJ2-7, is DSGVTQTPKHLITATGQRVTLRCSPRSGDLSVYWYQQSLDQGLQFLIQYYNGEERAKGNILERFSAQQFPDLHSELNLSSLELGDSALYFCASSPDAGKSGEQYFGPGTRLTVT.

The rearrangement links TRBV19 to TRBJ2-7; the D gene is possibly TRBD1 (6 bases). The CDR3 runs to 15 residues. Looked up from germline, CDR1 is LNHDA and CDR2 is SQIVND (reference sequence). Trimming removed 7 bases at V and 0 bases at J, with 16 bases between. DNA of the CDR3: TGTGCCAGTAAGTCCAGGGGCATGAGCTCCTACGAGCAGTACTTC. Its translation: CASKSRGMSSYEQYF. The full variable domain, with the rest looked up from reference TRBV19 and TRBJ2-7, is DGGITQSPKYLFRKEGQNVTLSCEQNLNHDAMYWYRQDPGQGLRLIYYSQIVNDFQKGDIAEGYSVSREKKESFPLTVTSAQKNPTAFYLCASKSRGMSSYEQYFGPGTRLTVT.

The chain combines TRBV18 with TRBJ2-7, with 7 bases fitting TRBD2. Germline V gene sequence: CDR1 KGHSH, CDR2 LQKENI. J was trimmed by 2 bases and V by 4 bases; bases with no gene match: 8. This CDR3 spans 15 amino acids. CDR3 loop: CASSLEAGRAYEQYF. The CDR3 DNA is TGTGCCAGCTCACTGGAGGCAGGGAGGGCCTACGAGCAGTACTTC.

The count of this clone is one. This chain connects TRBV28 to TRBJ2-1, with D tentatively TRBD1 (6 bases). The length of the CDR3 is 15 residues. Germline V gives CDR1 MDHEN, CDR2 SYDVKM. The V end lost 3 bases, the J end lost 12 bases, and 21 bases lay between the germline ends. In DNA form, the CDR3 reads TGTGCCAGCAGTTTGACCCAATGGGGGCTGGTAGGGCAGTTCTTC. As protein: CASSLTQWGLVGQFF.

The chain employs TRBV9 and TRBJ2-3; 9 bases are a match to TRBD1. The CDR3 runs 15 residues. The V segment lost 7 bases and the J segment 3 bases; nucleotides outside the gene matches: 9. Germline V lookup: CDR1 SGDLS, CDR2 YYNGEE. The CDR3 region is CASGEQGAGTDTQYF. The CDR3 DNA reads TGTGCCAGCGGAGAACAGGGGGCCGGGACAGATACGCAGTATTTT. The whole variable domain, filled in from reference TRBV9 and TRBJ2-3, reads DSGVTQTPKHLITATGQRVTLRCSPRSGDLSVYWYQQSLDQGLQFLIQYYNGEERAKGNILERFSAQQFPDLHSELNLSSLELGDSALYFCASGEQGAGTDTQYFGPGTRLTVL.

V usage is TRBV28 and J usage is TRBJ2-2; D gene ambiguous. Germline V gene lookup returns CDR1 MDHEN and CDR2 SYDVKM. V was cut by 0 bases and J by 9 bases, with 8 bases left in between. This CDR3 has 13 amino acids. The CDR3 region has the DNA TGTGCCAGCAGTTTATGGCCAGCTTGGGAGCTGTTTTTT. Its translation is CASSLWPAWELFF.

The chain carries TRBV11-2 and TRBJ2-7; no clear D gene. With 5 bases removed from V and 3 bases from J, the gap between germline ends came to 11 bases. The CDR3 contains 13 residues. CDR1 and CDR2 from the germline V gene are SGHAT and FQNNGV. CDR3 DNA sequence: TGTGCCAGCAGCCCGACTGGCCGCTACGAGCAGTACTTC. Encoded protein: CASSPTGRYEQYF.

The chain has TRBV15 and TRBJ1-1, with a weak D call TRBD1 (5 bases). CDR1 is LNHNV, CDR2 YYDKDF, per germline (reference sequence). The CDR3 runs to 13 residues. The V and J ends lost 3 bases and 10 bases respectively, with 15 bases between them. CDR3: CATSSTGAQGAFF. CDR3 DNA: TGTGCCACCAGCAGCACAGGAGCTCAAGGAGCTTTCTTT.

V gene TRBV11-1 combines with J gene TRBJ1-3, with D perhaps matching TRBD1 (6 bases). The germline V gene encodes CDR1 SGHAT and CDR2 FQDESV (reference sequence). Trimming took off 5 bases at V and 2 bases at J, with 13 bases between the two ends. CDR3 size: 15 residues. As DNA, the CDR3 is TGTGCCAGCAGCGCGAGCCGGACAGCTGGAAACACCATATATTTT. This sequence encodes CASSASRTAGNTIYF.

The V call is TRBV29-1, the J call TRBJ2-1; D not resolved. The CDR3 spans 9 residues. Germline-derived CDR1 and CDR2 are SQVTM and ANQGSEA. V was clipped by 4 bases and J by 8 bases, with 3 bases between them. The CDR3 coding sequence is TGCAGCGTTGGGTATGAGCAGTTCTTC. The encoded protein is CSVGYEQFF.

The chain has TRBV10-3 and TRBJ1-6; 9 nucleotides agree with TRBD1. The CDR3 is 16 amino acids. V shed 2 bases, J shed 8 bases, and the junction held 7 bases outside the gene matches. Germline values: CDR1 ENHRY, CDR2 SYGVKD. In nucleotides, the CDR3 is TGTGCCATCAGTGAGAGCGACAGGGGGGAGTATTCACCCCTCCACTTT. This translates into CAISESDRGEYSPLHF.

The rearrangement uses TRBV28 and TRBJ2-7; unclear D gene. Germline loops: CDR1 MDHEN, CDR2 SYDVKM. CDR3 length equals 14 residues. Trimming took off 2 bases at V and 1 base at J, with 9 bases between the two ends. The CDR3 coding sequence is TGTGCCAGCAGTTTAAATCCTGGGTCCTACGAGCAGTACTTC. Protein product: CASSLNPGSYEQYF.

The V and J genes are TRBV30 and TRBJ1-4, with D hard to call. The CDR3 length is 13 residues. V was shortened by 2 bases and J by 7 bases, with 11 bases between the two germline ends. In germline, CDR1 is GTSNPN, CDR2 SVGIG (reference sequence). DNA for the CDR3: TGTGCCTGGAGTTCCTCGCTGGGTGAAAAACTGTTTTTT. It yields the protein CAWSSSLGEKLFF.

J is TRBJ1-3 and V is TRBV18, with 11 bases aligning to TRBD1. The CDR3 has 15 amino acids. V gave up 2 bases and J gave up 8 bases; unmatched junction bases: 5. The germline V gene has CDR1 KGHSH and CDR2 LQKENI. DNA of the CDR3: TGTGCCAGCTCACCAACCGGGACAGGGGGAGACACCATATATTTT. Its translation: CASSPTGTGGDTIYF.

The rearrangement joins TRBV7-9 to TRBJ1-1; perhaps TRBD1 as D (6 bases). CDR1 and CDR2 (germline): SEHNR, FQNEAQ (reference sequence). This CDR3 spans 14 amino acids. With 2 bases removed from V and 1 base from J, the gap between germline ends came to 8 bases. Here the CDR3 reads CASSLTTGNTEAFF. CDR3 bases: TGTGCCAGCAGCTTAACGACAGGGAACACTGAAGCTTTCTTT. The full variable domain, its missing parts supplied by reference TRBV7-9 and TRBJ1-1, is DTGVSQNPRHKITKRGQNVTFRCDPISEHNRLYWYRQTLGQGPEFLTYFQNEAQLEKSRLLSDRFSAERPKGSFSTLEIQRTEQGDSAMYLCASSLTTGNTEAFFGQGTRLTVV.

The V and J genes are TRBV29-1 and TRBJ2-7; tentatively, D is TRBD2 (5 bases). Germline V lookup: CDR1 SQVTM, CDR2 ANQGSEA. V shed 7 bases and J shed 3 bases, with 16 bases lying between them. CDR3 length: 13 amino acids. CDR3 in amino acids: CSAGWTGNYEQYF. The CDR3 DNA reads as TGCAGCGCAGGATGGACCGGGAACTACGAGCAGTACTTC.

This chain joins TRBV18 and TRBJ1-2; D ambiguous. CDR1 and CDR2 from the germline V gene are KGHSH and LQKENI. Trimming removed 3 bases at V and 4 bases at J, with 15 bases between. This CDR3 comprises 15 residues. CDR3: CASSPPRALGYGYTF. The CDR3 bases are TGTGCCAGCTCACCCCCTAGGGCCCTAGGCTATGGCTACACCTTC.

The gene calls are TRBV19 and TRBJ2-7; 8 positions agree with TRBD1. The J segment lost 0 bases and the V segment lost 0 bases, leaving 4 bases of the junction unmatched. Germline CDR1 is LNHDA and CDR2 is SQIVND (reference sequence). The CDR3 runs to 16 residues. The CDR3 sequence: CASSIEGTGSSYEQYF. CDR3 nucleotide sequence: TGTGCCAGTAGTATAGAAGGGACAGGTAGCTCCTACGAGCAGTACTTC.

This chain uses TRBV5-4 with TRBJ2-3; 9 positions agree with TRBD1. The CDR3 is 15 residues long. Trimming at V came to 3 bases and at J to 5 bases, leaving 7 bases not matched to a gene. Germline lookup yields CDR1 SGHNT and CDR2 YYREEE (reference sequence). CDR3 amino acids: CASSSPGQGIDTQYF. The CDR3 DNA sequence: TGTGCCAGCAGCTCACCGGGACAGGGAATAGATACGCAGTATTTT.

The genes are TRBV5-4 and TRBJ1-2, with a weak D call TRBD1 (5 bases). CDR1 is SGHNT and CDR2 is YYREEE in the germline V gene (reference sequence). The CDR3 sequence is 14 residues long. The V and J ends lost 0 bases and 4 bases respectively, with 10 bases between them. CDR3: CASSLVGGLYGYTF. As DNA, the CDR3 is TGTGCCAGCAGCTTGGTTGGGGGACTCTATGGCTACACCTTC.

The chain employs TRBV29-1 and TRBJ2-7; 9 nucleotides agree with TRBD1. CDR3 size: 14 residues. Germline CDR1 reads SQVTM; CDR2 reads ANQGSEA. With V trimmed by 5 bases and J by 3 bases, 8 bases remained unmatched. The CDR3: CSVPSDRGIYEQYF. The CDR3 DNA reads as TGCAGCGTTCCATCGGACAGGGGTATCTACGAGCAGTACTTC.

Written as DNA, the CDR3 is TGTGCCAGTAGTAAACAGGGTAGCAATTCACCCCTCCACTTT. This sequence encodes CASSKQGSNSPLHF. The gene calls are TRBV19 and TRBJ1-6; D is possibly TRBD1 (6 bases). Looked up from germline, CDR1 is LNHDA and CDR2 is SQIVND (reference sequence). The CDR3 runs 14 residues. The V end lost 4 bases, the J end lost 7 bases, and 11 bases lay between the germline ends.

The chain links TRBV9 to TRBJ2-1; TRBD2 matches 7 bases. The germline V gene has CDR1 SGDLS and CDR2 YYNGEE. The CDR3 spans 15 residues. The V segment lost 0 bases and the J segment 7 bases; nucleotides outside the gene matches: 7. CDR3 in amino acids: CASSVGSWEGNEQFF. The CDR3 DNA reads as TGTGCCAGCAGCGTAGGTTCGTGGGAGGGAAATGAGCAGTTCTTC.

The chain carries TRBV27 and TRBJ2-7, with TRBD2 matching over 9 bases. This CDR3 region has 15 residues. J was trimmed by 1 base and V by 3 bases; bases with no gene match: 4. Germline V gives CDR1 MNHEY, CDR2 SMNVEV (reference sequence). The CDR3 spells CASSFTTSGSYEQYF. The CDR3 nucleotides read TGTGCCAGCAGTTTTACTACTAGCGGGTCCTACGAGCAGTACTTC.

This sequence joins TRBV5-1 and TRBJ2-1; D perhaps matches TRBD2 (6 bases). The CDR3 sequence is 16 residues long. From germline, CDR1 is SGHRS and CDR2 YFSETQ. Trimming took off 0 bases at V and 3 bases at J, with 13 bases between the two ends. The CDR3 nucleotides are TGCGCCAGCAGCTTGGAGTCCGGGAGCGTCTACAATGAGCAGTTCTTC. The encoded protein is CASSLESGSVYNEQFF. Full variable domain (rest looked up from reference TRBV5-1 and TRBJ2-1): KAGVTQTPRYLIKTRGQQVTLSCSPISGHRSVSWYQQTPGQGLQFLFEYFSETQRNKGNFPGRFSGRQFSNSRSEMNVSTLELGDSALYLCASSLESGSVYNEQFFGPGTRLTVL.

The CDR3 nucleotides are TGTGCCAGCAGTTTAGGGTCTACAGGGTCGGGAATTTACACCGGGGAGCTGTTTTTT. It codes for CASSLGSTGSGIYTGELFF. The chain combines TRBV28 with TRBJ2-2; the D gene is possibly TRBD1 (6 bases). Germline CDR1 reads MDHEN; CDR2 reads SYDVKM. This CDR3 comprises 19 residues. V lost 2 bases and J 3 bases, leaving 22 bases between the germline ends. Full variable domain (outside the CDR3, taken from reference TRBV28 and TRBJ2-2): DVKVTQSSRYLVKRTGEKVFLECVQDMDHENMFWYRQDPGLGLRLIYFSYDVKMKEKGDIPEGYSVSREKKERFSLILESASTNQTSMYLCASSLGSTGSGIYTGELFFGEGSRLTVL.

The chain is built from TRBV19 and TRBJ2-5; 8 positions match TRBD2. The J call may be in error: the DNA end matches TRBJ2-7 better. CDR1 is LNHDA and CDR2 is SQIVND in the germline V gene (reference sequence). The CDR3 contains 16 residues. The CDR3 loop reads CASSIDRLAGPYEQYF. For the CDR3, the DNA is TGTGCCAGTAGTATAGATCGCCTAGCGGGTCCCTACGAGCAGTACTTC.

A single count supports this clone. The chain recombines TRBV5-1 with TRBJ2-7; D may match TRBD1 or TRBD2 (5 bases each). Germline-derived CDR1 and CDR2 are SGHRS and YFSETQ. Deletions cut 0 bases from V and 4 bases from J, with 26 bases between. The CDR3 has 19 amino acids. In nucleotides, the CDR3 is TGCGCCAGCAGCTTGGCCGGTAGACGGGACCCTTCTCCTCTTTACGAGCAGTACTTC. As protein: CASSLAGRRDPSPLYEQYF.